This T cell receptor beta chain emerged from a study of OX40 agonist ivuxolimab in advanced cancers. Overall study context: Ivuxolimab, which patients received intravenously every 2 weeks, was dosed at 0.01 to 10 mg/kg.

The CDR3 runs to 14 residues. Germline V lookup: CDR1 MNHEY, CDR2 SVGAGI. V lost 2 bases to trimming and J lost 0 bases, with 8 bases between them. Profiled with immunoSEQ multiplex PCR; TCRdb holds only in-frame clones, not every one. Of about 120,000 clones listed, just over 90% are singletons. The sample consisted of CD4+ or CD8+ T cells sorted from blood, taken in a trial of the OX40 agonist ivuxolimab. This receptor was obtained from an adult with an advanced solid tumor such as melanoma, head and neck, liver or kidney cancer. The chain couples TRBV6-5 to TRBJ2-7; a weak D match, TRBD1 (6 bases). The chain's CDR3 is CASSYDRLSYEQYF. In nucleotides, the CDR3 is TGTGCCAGCAGTTACGACAGGCTCTCCTACGAGCAGTACTTC.